What follows are 7 T cell receptor beta chains derived from one specimen sequenced in a study of beta chain features in type 1 diabetes. Expressed TCRB transcripts were sequenced after all isolated RNA was converted to cDNA. TCRdb's table, derived via immunoSEQ multiplex PCR, lists solely in-frame clones and lacks some. The repertoire holds about 900,000 clones, with around a sixth as singletons. The sequencing input was naive CD4+ T cells from blood. These receptor sequences come from a woman under 30 in good health.

This clone occurred a few times. The chain carries TRBV5-6 and TRBJ2-7; no firm D call. There are 13 residues in the CDR3. The germline V and J ends were trimmed by 0 bases and 12 bases, with 16 bases remaining between them. From germline, CDR1 is SGHDT and CDR2 YYEEEE. The CDR3 loop is CASSLEGVGRRYF. The CDR3 region has the DNA TGTGCCAGCAGCTTGGAGGGTGTGGGCCGGAGGTACTTC.

This clone came up a few times. The chain is built from TRBV7-3 and TRBJ2-1, with TRBD2 identical over 7 bases. Germline lookup yields CDR1 SGHTA and CDR2 FQGTGA. The CDR3 extends over 17 amino acids. J was trimmed by 0 bases and V by 5 bases; bases with no gene match: 10. CDR3 coding DNA: TGTGCCAGCAGCCCCCAGCCGCTAGCGGCCTCCTACAATGAGCAGTTCTTC. As protein: CASSPQPLAASYNEQFF. Supplemented by reference TRBV7-3 and TRBJ2-1, the full variable domain reads GAGVSQTPSNKVTEKGKYVELRCDPISGHTALYWYRQSLGQGPEFLIYFQGTGAADDSGLPNDRFFAVRPEGSVSTLKIQRTERGDSAVYLCASSPQPLAASYNEQFFGPGTRLTVL.

This clone was observed a handful of times. This chain connects TRBV7-9 to TRBJ2-5, with 10 positions matching TRBD2. The germline V gene has CDR1 SEHNR and CDR2 FQNEAQ (reference sequence). The CDR3 covers 16 residues. The ends lost 1 base at V and 4 bases at J; junction bases unmatched: 6. The CDR3 loop is CASSLGVAGGRETQYF. Here the CDR3 DNA reads TGTGCCAGCAGCTTAGGTGTAGCGGGAGGTCGAGAGACCCAGTACTTC.

The rearrangement joins TRBV29-1 to TRBJ2-7; D is perhaps TRBD1 or TRBD2 (5 bases each). The CDR3 runs to 14 residues. The germline CDR1 and CDR2 sequences are SQVTM and ANQGSEA. Trimming cost V 6 bases and J 2 bases, with 17 bases left between them. In DNA, the CDR3 is TGCAGCGTACTAGTGACAGTTTCTACCTACGAGCAGTACTTC. Encoded protein: CSVLVTVSTYEQYF.

Only a few counts were recorded for this clone. CDR3 residues: CASSLAPNRGQWGYGYTF. For the CDR3, the DNA is TGCGCCAGCAGCTTGGCCCCAAACAGGGGGCAGTGGGGCTATGGCTACACCTTC. The chain couples TRBV5-1 to TRBJ1-2; TRBD1 agrees at 9 bases. The CDR3 runs 18 residues. V lost 0 bases to trimming and J lost 4 bases; unmatched junction nucleotides: 13. Germline V gene sequence: CDR1 SGHRS, CDR2 YFSETQ.

The chain's CDR3 is CASSLSGDTQYF. The CDR3 region has the DNA TGTGCCAGCAGCTTATCTGGGGATACGCAGTATTTT. The chain recombines TRBV7-3 with TRBJ2-3, with D unresolved. Germline V CDR1 and CDR2: SGHTA, FQGTGA. Trimming pared 2 bases from V and 6 bases from J, leaving 6 bases between. The CDR3 spans 12 residues.

The V gene is TRBV4-3, the J gene TRBJ2-7, with 10 nucleotides matching TRBD2. Per the germline V gene, CDR1 is LGHNA and CDR2 is YSLEER. The ends lost 4 bases at V and 5 bases at J; junction bases unmatched: 14. CDR3 length: 17 amino acids. CDR3: CASSPKEASGGRNEQYF. DNA of the CDR3: TGCGCCAGCAGCCCCAAGGAGGCTAGCGGGGGTAGGAACGAGCAGTACTTC.